This TCR beta chain was profiled in a study of blood T cell repertoires in COVID-19. Original handling: Amplification from reference gene primers served as the basis for estimated nucleated cell counts. Assay: immunoSEQ multiplex PCR; the TCRdb copy retains only in-frame clones and omits some. V, J and clone size were drawn from that table, and D and trimming were deduced from the DNA. This sample carries 190,000 or so clones, nearly 90% of them seen once, and the ten largest clones take 0.62%. The CDR3 totals 14 residues. CDR1 is SGHRS, CDR2 YFSETQ, per germline. Trimming shortened V by 2 bases and J by 3 bases, and 11 bases separated the two germline ends.

This TCR derives from a man between 45 and 60 years old with acute or convalescent COVID-19. The V call is TRBV5-1, the J call TRBJ1-2; no reliable D call. Sequencing input: peripheral blood. The CDR3 nucleotides read TGCGCCAGCAGCTTCGGTACCATATACTATGGCTACACCTTC. Amino acid sequence: CASSFGTIYYGYTF.